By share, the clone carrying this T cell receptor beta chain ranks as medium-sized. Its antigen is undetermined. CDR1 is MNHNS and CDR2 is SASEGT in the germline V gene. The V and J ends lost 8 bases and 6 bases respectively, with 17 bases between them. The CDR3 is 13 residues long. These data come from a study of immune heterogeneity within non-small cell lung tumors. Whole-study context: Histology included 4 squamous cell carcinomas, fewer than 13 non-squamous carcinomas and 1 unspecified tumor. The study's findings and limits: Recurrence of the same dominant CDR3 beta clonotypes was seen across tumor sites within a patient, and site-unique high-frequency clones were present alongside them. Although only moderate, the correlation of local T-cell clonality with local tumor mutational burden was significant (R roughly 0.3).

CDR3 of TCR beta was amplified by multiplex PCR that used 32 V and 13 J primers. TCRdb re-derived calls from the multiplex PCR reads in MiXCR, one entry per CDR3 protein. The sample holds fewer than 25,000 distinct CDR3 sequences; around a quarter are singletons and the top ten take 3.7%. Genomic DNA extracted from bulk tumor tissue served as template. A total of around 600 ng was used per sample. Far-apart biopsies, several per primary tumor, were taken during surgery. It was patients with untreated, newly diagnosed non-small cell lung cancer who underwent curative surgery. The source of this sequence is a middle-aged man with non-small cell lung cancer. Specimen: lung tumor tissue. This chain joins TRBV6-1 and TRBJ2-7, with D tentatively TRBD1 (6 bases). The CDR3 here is CASGGSPRTEQYF. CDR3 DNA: TGTGCCAGCGGGGGCTCACCTAGGACCGAGCAGTACTTC.